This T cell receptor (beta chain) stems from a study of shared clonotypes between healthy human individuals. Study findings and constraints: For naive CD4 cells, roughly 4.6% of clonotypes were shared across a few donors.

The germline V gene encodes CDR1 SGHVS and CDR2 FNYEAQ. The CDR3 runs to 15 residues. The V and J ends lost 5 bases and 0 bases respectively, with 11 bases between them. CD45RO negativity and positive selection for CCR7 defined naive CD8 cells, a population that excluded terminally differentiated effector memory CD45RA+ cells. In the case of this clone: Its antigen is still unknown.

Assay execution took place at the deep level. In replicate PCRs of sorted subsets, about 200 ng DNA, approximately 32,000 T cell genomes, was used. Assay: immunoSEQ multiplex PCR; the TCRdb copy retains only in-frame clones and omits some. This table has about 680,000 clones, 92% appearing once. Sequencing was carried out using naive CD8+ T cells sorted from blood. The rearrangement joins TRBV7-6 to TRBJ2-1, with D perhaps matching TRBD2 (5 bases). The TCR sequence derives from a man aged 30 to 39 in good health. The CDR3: CASSQEVSSYNEQFF. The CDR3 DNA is TGTGCCAGCAGCCAGGAGGTCAGCTCCTACAATGAGCAGTTCTTC.